These T cell receptor beta chains were read from a single sample in a study of breast tumors, draining lymph nodes, adjacent tissues. A single record per CDR3 protein comes from TCRdb applying MiXCR to the multiplex PCR reads. The sample records about 200,000 distinct CDR3 sequences, 30% to 35% being singletons. The specimen sequenced was axillary lymph node tissue. The receptor set was obtained from a female donor with breast cancer. Some clones in this sample may be carry-over from other donors' samples. CDR3s include the opening cysteine and the closing phenylalanine or tryptophan. The D gene is left open where the match is weak. Only part of the rows carry a size: once, few, many, or a class if the clone is expanded.

>NA|TRBJ2-2|many|TRBV4-2
TGTGCCAGCAGCCGGGCGGGGACAACGAACACCGGGGAGCTGTTTTTT
CASSRAGTTNTGELFF
>NA|TRBJ2-5|NA|TRBV4-3
TGCGCCAGCAGCCAAGGAGGGCGGGAGACCCAGTACTTC
CASSQGGRETQYF
>NA|TRBJ1-6|many|TRBV10-1
TGCGCCAGACGATTCCCCGGACAAGATAATTCACCCCTCCACTTT
CARRFPGQDNSPLHF
>NA|TRBJ2-5|NA|TRBV19
TGTGCCAGTAGTATGGGGGTAGGGCTCAAGATGGAGACCCAGTACTTC
CASSMGVGLKMETQYF
>TRBD2|TRBJ2-5|many|TRBV7-8
TGTGCCAGCAGCCCGGGACTAGTGATAAAGACCCAGTACTTC
CASSPGLVIKTQYF
>TRBD1|TRBJ2-2|many|TRBV9
TGTGCCAGCAGCGCTCTCGGGACAGGACTCACCGGGGAGCTGTTTTTT
CASSALGTGLTGELFF
>TRBD1|TRBJ2-5|many|TRBV29-1
TGCAGCGTTCTCCCGGGACAGGGGGAGACCCAGTACTTC
CSVLPGQGETQYF
>TRBD2|TRBJ2-6|NA|TRBV2
TGTGCCAGCAGGGAGCGGGGCGGCACCGGGGCCAACGTCCTGACTTTC
CASRERGGTGANVLTF
>NA|TRBJ2-1|many|TRBV6-5
TGTGCCAGCAGTCAAGTTCTAGCGCCTGAGCAGTTCTTC
CASSQVLAPEQFF
>NA|TRBJ2-1|many|TRBV9
TGTGCCAGCAGCGTCTCAAGCCATCGCTCCTACAATGAGCAGTTCTTC
CASSVSSHRSYNEQFF
>TRBD1|TRBJ1-3|many|TRBV3-1
TGTGCCAGCGGCAAGGGGACAGCTGGAAACACCATATATTTT
CASGKGTAGNTIYF
>TRBD1|TRBJ2-3|NA|TRBV7-9
TGCGCCAGCAGCTTGGACAGGGTGCCAGATACGCAGTATTTT
CASSLDRVPDTQYF
>NA|TRBJ2-3|many|TRBV18
TGTGCCAGCTCACCGACTCGGGGGGATACGCAGTATTTT
CASSPTRGDTQYF
>TRBD1|TRBJ1-2|NA|TRBV6-2/TRBV6-3
TGTGCCAGCAGTCACGGACAGGACTATGGCTACACCTTC
CASSHGQDYGYTF
>NA|TRBJ2-2|many|TRBV5-1
TGCGCCAGCAGGGCGGGATCGAACACCGGGGAGCTGTTTTTT
CASRAGSNTGELFF
>TRBD1|TRBJ2-1|many|TRBV19
TGTGCCAGTAGTATCCTACAGGGGGCGCAGTATGAGCAGTTCTTC
CASSILQGAQYEQFF
>TRBD1|TRBJ1-2|many|TRBV4-3
TGCGCCAGCAGCCCCCGGGACAGGGGAGGCTATGGCTACACCTTC
CASSPRDRGGYGYTF
>NA|TRBJ1-2|many|TRBV7-2
TGTGCCAGCAGCACGAGACAGAGGGCTCTTTATGGCTACCCCTTC
CASSTRQRALYGYPF
>NA|TRBJ2-5|many|TRBV10-2
TGCGCCAGCAGTCCTGACAGCCGAGAGACCCAGTACTTC
CASSPDSRETQYF
>NA|TRBJ2-2|many|TRBV29-1
TGCAGCGCCGGCCTGGGGGGTAACACCGGGGAGCTGTTTTTT
CSAGLGGNTGELFF
>NA|TRBJ2-3|many|TRBV11-1
TGTGCCAGCAGCCGTTCACAGACAGATACGCAGTATTTT
CASSRSQTDTQYF
>NA|TRBJ2-3|many|TRBV20-1
TGCAGTGCTAGTTCCGGGTTTAGCACAGATACGCAGTATTTT
CSASSGFSTDTQYF
>NA|TRBJ1-3|many|TRBV2
TGTGCCAGCAGTGCGATTAGGGTCAGCTCTGGAAACACCATATATTTT
CASSAIRVSSGNTIYF